This T cell receptor beta chain came from a study of CD8+ T cells in alopecia areata. This CDR3 spans 13 amino acids. Trimming took 0 bases from V and 14 from J, leaving 16 bases between them. CDR1 is GTSNPN, CDR2 SVGIG, per germline (reference sequence). RNA extraction and reverse transcription yielded cDNA as sequencing template. TCRdb keeps only in-frame clones here, not all; method: immunoSEQ multiplex PCR. Of 90,000 to 100,000 clones in the sample, about 40% are singletons; the top ten hold 1% to 1.5%. This chain connects TRBV30 to TRBJ1-4; perhaps TRBD1 as D (5 bases). The sequence came from a human donor with alopecia areata. The specimen sequenced was CD4+ T cells sorted from blood. Written as DNA, the CDR3 is TGTGCCTGGAGTGTACCCTTTGGTACAGGCCTGTTTTTT. The encoded protein is CAWSVPFGTGLFF.